The source of this TCR beta chain is a study of cytomegalovirus exposure and HLA in healthy donors. Comment on this clone: Antigen specificity is unknown.

60 Vbeta and 13 Jbeta primers were used in PCR. TCRdb's copy holds only in-frame clones and misses some; the assay was immunoSEQ multiplex PCR. The repertoire holds some 150,000 clones, with 80% as singletons. Findings and limits, study-wide: TCR sequences were mostly rare, though some public TCRs occurred in many donors. A later analysis by the authors found several of the most significant clusters apparently linked to common viral pathogens.

The sample comprised PBMCs. The source is a woman between 35 and 50 years old in good health and CMV-seropositive.

CDR3: CASSLRLAGGRTYNEQFF. CDR3 sequence (DNA): TGTGCCAGCAGCTTACGGCTAGCGGGAGGGCGGACCTACAATGAGCAGTTCTTC. V gene TRBV7-9 combines with J gene TRBJ2-1, with 12 nucleotides matching TRBD2. V lost 2 bases and J lost 2; bases outside the gene matches: 7. From germline, CDR1 is SEHNR and CDR2 FQNEAQ (reference sequence). CDR3 length equals 18 residues. Full variable domain (outside the CDR3, taken from reference TRBV7-9 and TRBJ2-1): DTGVSQNPRHKITKRGQNVTFRCDPISEHNRLYWYRQTLGQGPEFLTYFQNEAQLEKSRLLSDRFSAERPKGSFSTLEIQRTEQGDSAMYLCASSLRLAGGRTYNEQFFGPGTRLTVL.